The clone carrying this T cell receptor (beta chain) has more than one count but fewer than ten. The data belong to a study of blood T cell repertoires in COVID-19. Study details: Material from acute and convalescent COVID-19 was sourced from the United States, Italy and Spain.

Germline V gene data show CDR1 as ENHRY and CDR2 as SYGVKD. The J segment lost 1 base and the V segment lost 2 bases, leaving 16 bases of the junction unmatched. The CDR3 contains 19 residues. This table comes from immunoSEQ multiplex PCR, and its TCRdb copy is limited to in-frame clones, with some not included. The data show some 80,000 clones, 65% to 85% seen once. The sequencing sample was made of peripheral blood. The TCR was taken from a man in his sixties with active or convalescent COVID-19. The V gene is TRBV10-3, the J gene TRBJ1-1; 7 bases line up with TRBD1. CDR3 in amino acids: CAISEADGTARMRNTEAFF. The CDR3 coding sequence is TGTGCCATCAGTGAGGCCGACGGGACAGCGAGGATGAGGAACACTGAAGCTTTCTTT.